The clone carrying this TCR beta chain was recorded at least ten times. Its antigen is unidentified. The data belong to a study of response to subunit inactivated influenza vaccine. Via MiXCR, TCRdb re-called the RT-PCR reads, giving one row per CDR3 protein. The repertoire holds about 700,000 distinct CDR3 sequences, with approximately 15% as singletons. The germline CDR1 and CDR2 sequences are SGHRS and YFSETQ. V gave up 5 bases and J gave up 4 bases, with 15 bases separating them. CDR3 length equals 14 residues. Findings of the study overall: That few new T cells are recruited by each seasonal influenza vaccination was the authors' suggestion.

The receptor was derived from a man aged 50 to 60 who received an inactivated influenza vaccine. The input for sequencing was PBMCs from blood, taken 14 to 15 days before vaccination. The chain carries TRBV5-1 and TRBJ2-5; tentatively, D is TRBD1 (6 bases). CDR3 coding DNA: TGCGCCAGCAGTTCAGGGGCACTGGGAGAGACCCAGTACTTC. Encoded protein: CASSSGALGETQYF.